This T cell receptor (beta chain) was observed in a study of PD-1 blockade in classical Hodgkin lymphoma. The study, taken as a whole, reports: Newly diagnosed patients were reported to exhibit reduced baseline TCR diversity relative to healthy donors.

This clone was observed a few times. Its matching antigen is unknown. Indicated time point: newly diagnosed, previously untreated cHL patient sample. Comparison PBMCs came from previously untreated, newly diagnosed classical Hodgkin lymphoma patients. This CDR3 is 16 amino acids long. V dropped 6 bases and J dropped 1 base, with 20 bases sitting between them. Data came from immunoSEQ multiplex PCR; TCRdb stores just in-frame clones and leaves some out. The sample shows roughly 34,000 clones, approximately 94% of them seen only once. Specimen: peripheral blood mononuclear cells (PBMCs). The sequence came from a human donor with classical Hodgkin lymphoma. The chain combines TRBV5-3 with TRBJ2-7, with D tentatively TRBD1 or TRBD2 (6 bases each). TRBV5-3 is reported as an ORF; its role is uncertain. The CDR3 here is CARISGGGYGSYEQYF. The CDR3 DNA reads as TGTGCCAGAATCAGCGGAGGGGGTTATGGTTCCTACGAGCAGTACTTC.